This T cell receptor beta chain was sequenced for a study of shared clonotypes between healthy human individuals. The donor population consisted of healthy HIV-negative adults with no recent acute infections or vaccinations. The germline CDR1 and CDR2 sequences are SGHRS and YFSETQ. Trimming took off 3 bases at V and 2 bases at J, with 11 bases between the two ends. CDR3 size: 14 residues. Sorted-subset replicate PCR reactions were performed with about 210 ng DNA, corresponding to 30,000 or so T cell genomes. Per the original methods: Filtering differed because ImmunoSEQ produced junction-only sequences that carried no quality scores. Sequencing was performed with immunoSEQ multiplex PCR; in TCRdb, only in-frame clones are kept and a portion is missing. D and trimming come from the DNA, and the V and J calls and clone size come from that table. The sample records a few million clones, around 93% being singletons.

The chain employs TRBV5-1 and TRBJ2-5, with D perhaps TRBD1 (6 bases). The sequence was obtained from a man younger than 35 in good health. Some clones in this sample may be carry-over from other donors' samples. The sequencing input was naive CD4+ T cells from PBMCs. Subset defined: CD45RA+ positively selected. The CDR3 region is CASSSRQVQETQYF. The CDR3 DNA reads TGCGCCAGCAGCTCACGACAGGTACAAGAGACCCAGTACTTC.